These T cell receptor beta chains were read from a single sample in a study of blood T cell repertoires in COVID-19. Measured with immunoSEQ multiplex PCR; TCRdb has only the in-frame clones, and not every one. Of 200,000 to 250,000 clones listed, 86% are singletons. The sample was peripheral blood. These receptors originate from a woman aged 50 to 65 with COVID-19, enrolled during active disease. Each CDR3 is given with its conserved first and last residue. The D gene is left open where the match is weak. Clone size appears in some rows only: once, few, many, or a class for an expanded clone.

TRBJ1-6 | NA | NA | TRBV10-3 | CAISEAPPGDSPLHF | TGTGCCATCAGCGAGGCGCCACCAGGCGATTCACCCCTCCACTTT
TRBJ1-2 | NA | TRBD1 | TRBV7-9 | CASRAGTGFNYGYTF | TGTGCCAGCAGAGCCGGGACAGGGTTCAACTATGGCTACACCTTC
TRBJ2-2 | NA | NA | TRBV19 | CATEATNTGELFF | TGTGCCACGGAGGCCACGAACACCGGGGAGCTGTTTTTT
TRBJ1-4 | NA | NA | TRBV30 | CAWGGSGNEKLFF | TGTGCCTGGGGCGGTTCGGGGAATGAAAAACTGTTTTTT
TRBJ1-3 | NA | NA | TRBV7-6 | CASSPGGGTSSGNTIYF | TGTGCCAGCAGCCCGGGGGGAGGCACCTCCTCTGGAAACACCATATATTTT
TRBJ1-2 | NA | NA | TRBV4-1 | CASSQAAGLNYGYTF | TGCGCCAGCAGCCAAGCGGCAGGGCTGAACTATGGCTACACCTTC
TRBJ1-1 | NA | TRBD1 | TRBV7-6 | CASSDLQGANTEAFF | TGTGCCAGCAGCGACCTCCAGGGGGCGAACACTGAAGCTTTCTTT
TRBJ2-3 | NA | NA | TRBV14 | CASSQDIGRVAQYF | TGTGCCAGCAGCCAAGATATAGGCCGGGTGGCGCAGTATTTT
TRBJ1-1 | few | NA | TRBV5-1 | CASSTTGQREAFF | TGCGCCAGCAGCACCACAGGACAGCGTGAAGCTTTCTTT
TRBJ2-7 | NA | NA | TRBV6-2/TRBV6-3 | CASSVDSWYEQYF | TGTGCCAGCAGTGTGGACAGTTGGTACGAGCAGTACTTC
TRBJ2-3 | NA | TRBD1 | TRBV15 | CATKTGSGDTQYF | TGTGCCACCAAGACAGGGAGCGGAGATACGCAGTATTTT
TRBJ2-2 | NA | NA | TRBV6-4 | CASSQGTTGELFF | TGTGCCAGCAGTCAGGGAACTACCGGGGAGCTGTTTTTT
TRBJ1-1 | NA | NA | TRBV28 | CASRLLRGTEAFF | TGTGCCAGCAGGCTCCTAAGGGGCACTGAAGCTTTCTTT
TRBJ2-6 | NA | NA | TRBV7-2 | CASSTRGGLGANVLTF | TGTGCCAGCAGCACGAGAGGGGGTTTGGGGGCCAACGTCCTGACTTTC
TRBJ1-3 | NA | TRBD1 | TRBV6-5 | CASNPLTGGGNTIYF | TGTGCCAGCAATCCTCTGACAGGGGGAGGAAACACCATATATTTT
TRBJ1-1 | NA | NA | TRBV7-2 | CASSLGFDRIDTEAFF | TGTGCCAGCAGCTTAGGGTTTGACAGAATTGACACTGAAGCTTTCTTT
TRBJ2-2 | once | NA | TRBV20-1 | CSASPGTNTGELFF | TGCAGTGCTAGTCCGGGAACGAACACCGGGGAGCTGTTTTTT
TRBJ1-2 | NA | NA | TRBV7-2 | CASSLSGGDYGYTF | TGTGCCAGCAGCTTATCTGGGGGGGACTATGGCTACACCTTC
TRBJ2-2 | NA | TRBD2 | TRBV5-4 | CASSIGTTGNTGELFF | TGTGCCAGCAGCATCGGGACTACCGGGAACACCGGGGAGCTGTTTTTT
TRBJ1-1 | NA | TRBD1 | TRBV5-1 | CASSLTGVGTEAFF | TGCGCCAGCAGCTTGACAGGGGTAGGGACTGAAGCTTTCTTT
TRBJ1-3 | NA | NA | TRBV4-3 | CASSQEDYPSSGNTIYF | TGCGCCAGCAGCCAAGAAGACTACCCCAGCTCTGGAAACACCATATATTTT
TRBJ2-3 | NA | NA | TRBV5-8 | CASSFYGGTDTQYF | TGTGCCAGCAGCTTTTACGGGGGTACAGATACGCAGTATTTT
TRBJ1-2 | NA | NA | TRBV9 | CASSLLPGDYGYTF | TGTGCCAGCAGCCTCCTCCCGGGGGACTATGGCTACACCTTC
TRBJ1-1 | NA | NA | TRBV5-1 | CASSLAGNTEAFF | TGCGCCAGCAGCTTGGCCGGGAACACTGAAGCTTTCTTT
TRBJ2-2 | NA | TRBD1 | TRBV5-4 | CASSWDREGENTGELFF | TGTGCCAGCAGCTGGGACAGGGAAGGCGAGAACACCGGGGAGCTGTTTTTT
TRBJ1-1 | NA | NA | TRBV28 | CASSLSLNTEAFF | TGTGCCAGCAGTTTATCGTTGAACACTGAAGCTTTCTTT
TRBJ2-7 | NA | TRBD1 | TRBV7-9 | CASSFNRGRGYEQYF | TGTGCCAGCAGCTTTAACAGGGGGCGCGGGTACGAGCAGTACTTC
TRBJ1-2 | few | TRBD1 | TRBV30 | CAWTRGPLYGYTF | TGTGCCTGGACCAGGGGGCCCCTCTATGGCTACACCTTC
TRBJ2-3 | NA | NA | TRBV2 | CASVAGGIDTQYF | TGTGCCAGCGTGGCCGGGGGAATAGATACGCAGTATTTT
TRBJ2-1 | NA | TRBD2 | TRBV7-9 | CASSRPLQTSGGARYEQFF | TGTGCCAGCAGCCGGCCACTCCAGACTAGCGGGGGGGCTCGCTATGAGCAGTTCTTC
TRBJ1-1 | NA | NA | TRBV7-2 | CASSPSGTLNTEAFF | TGTGCCAGCAGCCCTAGCGGGACACTGAACACTGAAGCTTTCTTT
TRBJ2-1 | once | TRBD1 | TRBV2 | CASSGLFRDRDDNEQFF | TGTGCCAGCAGTGGACTATTCCGGGACAGGGACGACAATGAGCAGTTCTTC
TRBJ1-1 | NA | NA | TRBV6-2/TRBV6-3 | CASSYSARMNTEAFF | TGTGCCAGCAGTTACTCTGCCAGAATGAACACTGAAGCTTTCTTT
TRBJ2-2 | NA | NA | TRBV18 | CASSPQGTGELFF | TGTGCCAGCTCACCACAGGGGACCGGGGAGCTGTTTTTT
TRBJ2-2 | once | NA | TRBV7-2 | CASSLELINTGELFF | TGTGCCAGCAGCTTAGAGCTTATAAACACCGGGGAGCTGTTTTTT
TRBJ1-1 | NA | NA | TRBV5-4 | CAWMRERNTEAFF | TGTGCCTGGATGAGGGAAAGGAACACTGAAGCTTTCTTT
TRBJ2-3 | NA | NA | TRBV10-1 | CATSGGATDTQYF | TGCGCCACCTCCGGGGGAGCCACAGATACGCAGTATTTT
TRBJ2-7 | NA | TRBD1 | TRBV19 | CASSIARTGVYEQYF | TGTGCCAGTAGTATAGCCAGGACAGGGGTCTACGAGCAGTACTTC
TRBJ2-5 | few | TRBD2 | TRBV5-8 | CASSLVAGGQETQYF | TGTGCCAGCAGCTTGGTTGCGGGGGGCCAGGAGACCCAGTACTTC
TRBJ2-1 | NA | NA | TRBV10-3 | CATSTQRSPVDDEQFF | TGTGCCACCTCCACTCAGCGGTCCCCGGTGGACGATGAGCAGTTCTTC
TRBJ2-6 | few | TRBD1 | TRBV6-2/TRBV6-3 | CASSYHRGRSGANVLTF | TGTGCCAGCAGTTATCACAGGGGGCGCTCTGGGGCCAACGTCCTGACTTTC
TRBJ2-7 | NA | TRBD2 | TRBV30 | CAWSGEGLARSYEQYF | TGTGCCTGGAGTGGGGAGGGACTAGCGCGTTCCTACGAGCAGTACTTC
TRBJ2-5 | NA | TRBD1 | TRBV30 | CAWSGARDRNQETQYF | TGTGCCTGGAGTGGAGCTCGGGACAGGAACCAAGAGACCCAGTACTTC
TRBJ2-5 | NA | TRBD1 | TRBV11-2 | CASSRGTGAGETQYF | TGTGCCAGCAGCCGAGGGACAGGGGCGGGAGAGACCCAGTACTTC
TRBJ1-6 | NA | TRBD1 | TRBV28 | CAGRGQGGNSPLHF | TGTGCCGGAAGGGGACAGGGAGGTAATTCACCCCTCCACTTT
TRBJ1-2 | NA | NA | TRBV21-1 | CASSKCPRRGSGYTF | TGTGCCAGCAGCAAATGCCCCCGCAGGGGGTCTGGCTACACCTTC
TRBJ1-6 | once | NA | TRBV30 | CAWTGVVGLNSPLHF | TGTGCCTGGACCGGAGTCGTCGGCCTGAACTCACCCCTCCACTTT
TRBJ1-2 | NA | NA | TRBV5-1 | CASSLGESFYGYTF | TGCGCCAGCAGCTTGGGTGAGAGCTTCTATGGCTACACCTTC
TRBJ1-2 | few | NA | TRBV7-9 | CASSPVRMADYGYTF | TGTGCCAGCAGCCCCGTTAGGATGGCGGACTATGGCTACACCTTC
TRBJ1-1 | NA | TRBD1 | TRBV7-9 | CASSSSSGTGNTEAFF | TGTGCCAGCAGCTCATCTTCCGGGACAGGGAACACTGAAGCTTTCTTT
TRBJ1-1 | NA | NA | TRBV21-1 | CASSTWGRVVAEAFF | TGTGCCAGCAGCACTTGGGGGAGGGTAGTCGCTGAAGCTTTCTTT
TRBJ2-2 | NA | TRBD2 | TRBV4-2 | CASSQDEGGSGGVGELFF | TGTGCCAGCAGCCAAGACGAGGGGGGTAGCGGGGGTGTCGGGGAGCTGTTTTTT
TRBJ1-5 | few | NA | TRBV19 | CASSIPGGLQPQHF | TGTGCCAGTAGTATACCCGGCGGACTGCAGCCCCAGCATTTT
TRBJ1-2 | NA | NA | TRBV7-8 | CASSPSSGGYGYTF | TGTGCCAGCAGCCCGTCGTCGGGGGGCTATGGCTACACCTTC